This T cell receptor beta chain was identified during a study of blood T cell repertoires in COVID-19. The count of this clone is one. The CDR3 runs to 15 residues. The J segment lost 1 base and the V segment lost 4 bases, leaving 6 bases of the junction unmatched. Germline values: CDR1 MDHEN, CDR2 SYDVKM. TCRdb keeps only in-frame clones here, not all; method: immunoSEQ multiplex PCR. The sample contains 150,000 to 200,000 clones, 75% to 90% of which appear only once. The genes are TRBV28 and TRBJ2-7, with 8 bases aligning to TRBD1. This clonotype was obtained from a man aged 55 to 70 with acute or convalescent COVID-19. Specimen: peripheral blood. Here the CDR3 DNA reads TGTGCCAGCAGTTCCCACGGACAGGGTTCCTACGAGCAGTACTTC. Amino acids: CASSSHGQGSYEQYF.